The sequence of this T cell receptor beta chain was determined in a study of shared clonotypes between healthy human individuals. Study-wide context: Each donor contributed plates that comprised three CD4 naive, three CD4 memory, two CD8 naive and one CD8 memory.

The CDR3 is 14 residues long. V shed 4 bases and J 2 bases; nucleotides not matched to a gene: 4. The V gene's germline CDR1 is MGHRA and CDR2 YSYEKL. As concerns this clone: Its cognate antigen is unknown.

Running of the assay took place at deep level. Across several immunoSEQ plates, the genomic DNA of each subset was split evenly. Sequencing was performed with immunoSEQ multiplex PCR; in TCRdb, only in-frame clones are kept and a portion is missing. This table holds over 300,000 clones, around 86% found once. Study-wide points: Relative to memory subsets, naive subsets generally showed larger estimated richness.

Sample: memory CD8+ T cells sorted from blood. As to subset: CD45RO+ cells pooled with CCR7-negative TemRA cells. This clonotype was sampled from a man younger than 35 in good health. This sequence joins TRBV4-1 and TRBJ2-7; 8 bases agree with TRBD1. CDR3 sequence: CASSRDRGTYEQYF. The CDR3 region has the DNA TGCGCCAGCAGCCGAGACAGGGGCACCTACGAGCAGTACTTC.